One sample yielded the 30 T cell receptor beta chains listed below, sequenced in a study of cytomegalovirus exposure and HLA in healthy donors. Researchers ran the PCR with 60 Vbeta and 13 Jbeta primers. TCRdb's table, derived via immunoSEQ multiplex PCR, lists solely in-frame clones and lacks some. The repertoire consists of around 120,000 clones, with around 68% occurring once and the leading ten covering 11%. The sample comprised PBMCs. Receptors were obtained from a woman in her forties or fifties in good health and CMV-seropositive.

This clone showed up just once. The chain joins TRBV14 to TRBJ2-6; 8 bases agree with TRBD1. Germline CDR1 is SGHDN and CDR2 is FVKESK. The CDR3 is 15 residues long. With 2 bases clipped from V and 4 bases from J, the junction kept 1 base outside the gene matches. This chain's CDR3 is CASSQQGAGANVLTF. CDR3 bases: TGTGCCAGCAGCCAACAGGGGGCGGGGGCCAACGTCCTGACTTTC.

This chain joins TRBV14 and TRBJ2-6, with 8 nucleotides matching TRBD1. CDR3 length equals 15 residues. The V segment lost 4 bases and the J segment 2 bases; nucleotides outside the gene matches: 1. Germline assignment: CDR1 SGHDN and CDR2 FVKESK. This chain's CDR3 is CASSLQGAGANVLTF. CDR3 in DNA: TGTGCCAGCAGCCTACAGGGGGCTGGGGCCAACGTCCTGACTTTC.

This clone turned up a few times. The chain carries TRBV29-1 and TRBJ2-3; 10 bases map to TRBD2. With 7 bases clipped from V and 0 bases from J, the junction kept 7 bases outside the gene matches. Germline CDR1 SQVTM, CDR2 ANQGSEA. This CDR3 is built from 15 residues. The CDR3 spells CSAKLTSGSTDTQYF. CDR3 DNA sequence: TGCAGCGCGAAATTGACTAGCGGGAGCACAGATACGCAGTATTTT.

Here the CDR3 reads CASRLLGDNEQFF. Here the CDR3 DNA reads TGTGCCAGCAGACTCCTAGGGGACAATGAGCAGTTCTTC. This chain links TRBV28 with TRBJ2-1, with a weak D call TRBD1 (5 bases). The V gene lost 6 bases and the J gene lost 5 bases, with 11 bases spanning the gap. Germline V CDR1 and CDR2: MDHEN, SYDVKM. The CDR3 has 13 amino acids.

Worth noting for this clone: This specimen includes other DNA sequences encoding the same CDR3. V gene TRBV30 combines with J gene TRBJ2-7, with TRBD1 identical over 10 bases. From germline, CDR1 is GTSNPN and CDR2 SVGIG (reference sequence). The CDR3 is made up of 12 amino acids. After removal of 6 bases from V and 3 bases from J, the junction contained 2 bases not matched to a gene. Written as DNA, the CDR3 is TGTGCCTGTCGGGACAGGGGCTACGAGCAGTACTTC. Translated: CACRDRGYEQYF.

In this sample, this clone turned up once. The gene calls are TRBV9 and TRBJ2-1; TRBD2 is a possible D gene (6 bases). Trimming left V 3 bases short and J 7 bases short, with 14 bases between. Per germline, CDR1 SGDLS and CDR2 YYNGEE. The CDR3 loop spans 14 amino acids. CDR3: CASSAQAGRNEQFF. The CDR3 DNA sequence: TGTGCCAGCAGCGCCCAGGCAGGGAGGAATGAGCAGTTCTTC.

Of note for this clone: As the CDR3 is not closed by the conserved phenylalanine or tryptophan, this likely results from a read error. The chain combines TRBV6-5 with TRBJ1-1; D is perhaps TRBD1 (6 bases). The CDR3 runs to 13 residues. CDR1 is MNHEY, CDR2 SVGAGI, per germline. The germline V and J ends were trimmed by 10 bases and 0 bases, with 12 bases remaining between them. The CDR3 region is CATGAPMNTEAFV. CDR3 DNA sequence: TGTGCCACAGGGGCCCCAATGAACACTGAAGCTTTCGTT.

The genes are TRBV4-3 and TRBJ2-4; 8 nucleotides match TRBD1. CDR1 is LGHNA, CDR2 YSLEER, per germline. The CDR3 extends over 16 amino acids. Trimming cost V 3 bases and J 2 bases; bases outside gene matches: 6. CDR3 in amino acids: CASSHSDRVTKNIQYF. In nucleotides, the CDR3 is TGCGCCAGCAGCCACTCGGACAGGGTAACCAAAAACATTCAGTACTTC.

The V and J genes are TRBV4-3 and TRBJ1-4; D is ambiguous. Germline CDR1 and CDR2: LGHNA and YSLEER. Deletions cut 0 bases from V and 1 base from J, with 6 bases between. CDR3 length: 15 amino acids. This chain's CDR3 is CASSQDRGTNEKLFF. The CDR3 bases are TGCGCCAGCAGCCAAGATCGGGGAACTAATGAAAAACTGTTTTTT.

CDR3 amino acids: CASNSIGEGNEKLFF. As DNA, the CDR3 is TGTGCCAGTAATAGTATAGGGGAGGGTAATGAAAAACTGTTTTTT. V and J are TRBV19 and TRBJ1-4; D is perhaps TRBD1 (5 bases). The CDR3 runs 15 residues. V lost 7 bases and J lost 4, with 16 bases in between. Germline CDR1 and CDR2: LNHDA and SQIVND (reference sequence).

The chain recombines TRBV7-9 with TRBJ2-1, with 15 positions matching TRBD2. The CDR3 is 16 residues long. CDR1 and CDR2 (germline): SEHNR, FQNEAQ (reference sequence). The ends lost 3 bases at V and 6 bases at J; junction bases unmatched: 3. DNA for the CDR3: TGTGCCAGCAGCTTCGGGACTAGCGGGGGGTTCAATGAGCAGTTCTTC. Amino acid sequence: CASSFGTSGGFNEQFF.

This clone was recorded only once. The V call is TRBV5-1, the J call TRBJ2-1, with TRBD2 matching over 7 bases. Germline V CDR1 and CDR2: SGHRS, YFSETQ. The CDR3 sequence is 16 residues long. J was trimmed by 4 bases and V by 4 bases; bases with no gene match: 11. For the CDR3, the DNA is TGCGCCAGCAGCCGTTTGGGAGCGGGAACATACAATGAGCAGTTCTTC. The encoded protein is CASSRLGAGTYNEQFF.

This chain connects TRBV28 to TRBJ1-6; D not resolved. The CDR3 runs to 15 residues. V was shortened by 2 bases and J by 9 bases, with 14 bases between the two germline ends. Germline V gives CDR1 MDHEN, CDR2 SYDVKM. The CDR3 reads CASSLGHGYRSPLHF. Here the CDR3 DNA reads TGTGCCAGCAGTTTAGGTCACGGTTACCGTTCACCCCTCCACTTT.

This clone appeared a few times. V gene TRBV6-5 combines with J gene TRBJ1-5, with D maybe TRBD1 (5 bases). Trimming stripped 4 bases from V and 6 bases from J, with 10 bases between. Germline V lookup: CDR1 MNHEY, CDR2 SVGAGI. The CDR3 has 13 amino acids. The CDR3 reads CASSSRVSQPQHF. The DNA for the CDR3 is TGTGCCAGCAGTTCCAGGGTTAGTCAGCCCCAGCATTTT.

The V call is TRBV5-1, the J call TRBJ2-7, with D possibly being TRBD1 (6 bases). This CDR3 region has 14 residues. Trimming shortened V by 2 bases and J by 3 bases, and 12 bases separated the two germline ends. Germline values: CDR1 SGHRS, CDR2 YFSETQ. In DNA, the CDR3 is TGCGCCAGCAGCTTCACCGGGACACTCTACGAGCAGTACTTC. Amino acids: CASSFTGTLYEQYF.

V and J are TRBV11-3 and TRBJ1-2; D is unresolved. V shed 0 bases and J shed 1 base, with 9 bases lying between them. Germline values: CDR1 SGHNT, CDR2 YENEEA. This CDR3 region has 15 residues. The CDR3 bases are TGTGCCAGCAGCTTAGAGAGCATACTTAACTATGGCTACACCTTC. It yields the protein CASSLESILNYGYTF.

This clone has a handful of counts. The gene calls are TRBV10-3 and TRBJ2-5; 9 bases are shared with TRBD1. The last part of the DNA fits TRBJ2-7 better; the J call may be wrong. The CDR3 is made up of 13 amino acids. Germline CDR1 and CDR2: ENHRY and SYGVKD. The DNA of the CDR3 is TGTGCCATCAGCGAGGGACAGGGCTACGAGCAGTACTTC. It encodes CAISEGQGYEQYF.

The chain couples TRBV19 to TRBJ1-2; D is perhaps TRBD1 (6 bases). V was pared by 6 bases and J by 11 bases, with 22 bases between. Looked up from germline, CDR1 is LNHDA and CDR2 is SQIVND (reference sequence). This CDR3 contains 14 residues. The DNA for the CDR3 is TGTGCCAGTAGGTCCGCTTTTACCACAGGGCCGTACACCTTC. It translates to CASRSAFTTGPYTF.

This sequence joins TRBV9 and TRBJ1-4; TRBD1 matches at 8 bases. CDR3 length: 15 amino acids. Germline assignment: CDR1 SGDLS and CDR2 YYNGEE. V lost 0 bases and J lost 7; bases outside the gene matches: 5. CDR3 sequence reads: CASSVAQGVGEKLFF. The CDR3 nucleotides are TGTGCCAGCAGCGTAGCACAGGGGGTCGGTGAAAAACTGTTTTTT.

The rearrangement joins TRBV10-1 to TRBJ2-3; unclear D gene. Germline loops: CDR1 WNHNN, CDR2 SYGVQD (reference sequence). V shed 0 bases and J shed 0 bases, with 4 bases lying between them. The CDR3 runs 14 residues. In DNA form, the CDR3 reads TGCGCCAGCAGTGAGTCAGCTAGCACAGATACGCAGTATTTT. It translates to CASSESASTDTQYF.

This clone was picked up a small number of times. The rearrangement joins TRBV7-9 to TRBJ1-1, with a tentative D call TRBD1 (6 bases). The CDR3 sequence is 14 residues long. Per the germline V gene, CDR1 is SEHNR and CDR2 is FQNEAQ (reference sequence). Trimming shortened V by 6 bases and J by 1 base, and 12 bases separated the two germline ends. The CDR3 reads CASRLQGPNTEAFF. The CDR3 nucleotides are TGTGCCAGCAGACTACAGGGACCGAACACTGAAGCTTTCTTT.

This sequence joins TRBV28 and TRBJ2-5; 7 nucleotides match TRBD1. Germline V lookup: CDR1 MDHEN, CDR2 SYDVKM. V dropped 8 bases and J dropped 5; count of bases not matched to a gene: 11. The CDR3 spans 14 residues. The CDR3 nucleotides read TGTGCCAGCCAACTGGGACAGCTTCAGGAGACCCAGTACTTC. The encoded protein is CASQLGQLQETQYF.

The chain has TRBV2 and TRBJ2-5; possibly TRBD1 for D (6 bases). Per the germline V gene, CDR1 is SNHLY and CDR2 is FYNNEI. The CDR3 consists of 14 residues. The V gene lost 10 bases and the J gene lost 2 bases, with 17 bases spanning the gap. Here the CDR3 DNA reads TGTGCCAACAAGGGGACACTGGGTCAAGAGACCCAGTACTTC. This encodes CANKGTLGQETQYF.

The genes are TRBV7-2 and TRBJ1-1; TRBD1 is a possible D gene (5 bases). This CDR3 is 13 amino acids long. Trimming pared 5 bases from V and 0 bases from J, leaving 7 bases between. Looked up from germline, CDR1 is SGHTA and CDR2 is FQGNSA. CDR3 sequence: CASSATVNTEAFF. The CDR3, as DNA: TGTGCCAGCAGCGCGACAGTGAACACTGAAGCTTTCTTT.

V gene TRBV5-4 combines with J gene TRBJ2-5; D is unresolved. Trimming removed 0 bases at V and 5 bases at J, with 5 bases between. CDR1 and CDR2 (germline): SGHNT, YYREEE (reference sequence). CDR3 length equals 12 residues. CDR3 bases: TGTGCCAGCAGCTTGGTACACGAGACCCAGTACTTC. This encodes CASSLVHETQYF. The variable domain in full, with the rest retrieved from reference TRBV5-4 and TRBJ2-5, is ETGVTQSPTHLIKTRGQQVTLRCSSQSGHNTVSWYQQALGQGPQFIFQYYREEENGRGNFPPRFSGLQFPNYSSELNVNALELDDSALYLCASSLVHETQYFGPGTRLLVL.

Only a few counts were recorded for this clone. CDR3 in DNA: TGTGCCAGCAGGCGACCGGGACAGGGGTATGGCTACACCTTC. Its translation is CASRRPGQGYGYTF. The chain carries TRBV27 and TRBJ1-2; 10 bases agree with TRBD1. The CDR3 consists of 14 residues. CDR1 and CDR2 from the germline V gene are MNHEY and SMNVEV (reference sequence). V gave up 6 bases and J gave up 5 bases; unmatched junction bases: 6.

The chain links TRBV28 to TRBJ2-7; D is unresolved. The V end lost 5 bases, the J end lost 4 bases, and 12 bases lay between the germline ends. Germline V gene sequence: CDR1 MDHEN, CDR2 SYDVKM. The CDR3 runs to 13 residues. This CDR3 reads CASSNFVDYEQYF. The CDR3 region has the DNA TGTGCCAGCAGTAATTTCGTAGATTACGAGCAGTACTTC.

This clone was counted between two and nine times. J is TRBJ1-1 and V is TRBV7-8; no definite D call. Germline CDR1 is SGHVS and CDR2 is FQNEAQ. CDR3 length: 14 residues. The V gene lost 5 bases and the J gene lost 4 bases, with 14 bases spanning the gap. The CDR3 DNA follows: TGTGCCAGCAGCCCCCAGAGGATAGCCACTGAAGCTTTCTTT. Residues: CASSPQRIATEAFF.

CDR3 region: CSVEDREYSYEQYF. Written as DNA, the CDR3 is TGCAGCGTTGAAGACAGGGAATACTCCTACGAGCAGTACTTC. The rearrangement joins TRBV29-1 to TRBJ2-7, with D perhaps TRBD1 (5 bases). CDR1 and CDR2 from the germline V gene are SQVTM and ANQGSEA. V dropped 0 bases and J dropped 0 bases, with 9 bases sitting between them. This CDR3 spans 14 amino acids.

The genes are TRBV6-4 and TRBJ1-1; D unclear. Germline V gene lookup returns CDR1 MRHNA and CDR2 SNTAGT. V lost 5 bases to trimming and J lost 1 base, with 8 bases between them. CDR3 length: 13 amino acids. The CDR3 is CASSPQENTEAFF. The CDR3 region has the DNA TGTGCCAGCAGTCCGCAGGAGAACACTGAAGCTTTCTTT.